Below are 24 T cell receptor beta chains sequenced from a single sample in a study of blood T cell repertoires in COVID-19. Generated by immunoSEQ multiplex PCR, the TCRdb table keeps only in-frame clones and is missing some. The table has tens of thousands of clones, about 88% seen once. Sequenced input: peripheral blood. The origin of the receptors is a man aged 55 to 69 with acute or convalescent COVID-19.

This clone was detected only once. Other DNA sequences in the same sample also yield this CDR3. V and J are TRBV18 and TRBJ1-1; D remains unclear. The ends were cut back, 6 bases at V and 2 bases at J, with 10 bases in the middle. The germline V gene has CDR1 KGHSH and CDR2 LQKENI. CDR3 size: 13 residues. The CDR3 sequence is CASSPSGNTEAFF. The CDR3 coding sequence is TGTGCCAGCTCCCCGAGCGGAAACACTGAAGCTTTCTTT.

The gene calls are TRBV5-8 and TRBJ1-5; 8 bases line up with TRBD1. Germline loops: CDR1 SGHTS, CDR2 YDEGEE. With V trimmed by 4 bases and J by 5 bases, 8 bases remained unmatched. The length of the CDR3 is 15 residues. The CDR3 region is CASSIGQGSHQPQHF. The CDR3 DNA follows: TGTGCCAGCAGCATAGGACAGGGCTCCCATCAGCCCCAGCATTTT.

The chain's CDR3 is CASSPASGGANEQFF. The CDR3 region has the DNA TGTGCCAGCAGCCCCGCTAGCGGGGGGGCCAATGAGCAGTTCTTC. The genes are TRBV7-6 and TRBJ2-1; 12 nucleotides align to TRBD2. The ends lost 5 bases at V and 6 bases at J; junction bases unmatched: 5. Germline-derived CDR1 and CDR2 are SGHVS and FNYEAQ. This CDR3 is 15 amino acids long.

The chain's CDR3 is CASSEGQHRGNEQFF. Written as DNA, the CDR3 is TGCGCCAGCAGCGAAGGACAACATCGGGGTAATGAGCAGTTCTTC. V is TRBV4-1 and J is TRBJ2-1, with D perhaps assigned TRBD1 or TRBD2 (5 bases each). Trimming removed 5 bases from V and 7 bases from J, with 18 bases in between. The CDR3 loop spans 15 amino acids. Germline-derived CDR1 and CDR2 are MGHRA and YSYEKL.

V gene TRBV24-1 combines with J gene TRBJ1-2; D not certain. The V end lost 9 bases, the J end lost 1 base, and 11 bases lay between the germline ends. CDR1 and CDR2 (germline): KGHDR, SFDVKD. The CDR3 is 13 residues long. The CDR3 spells CATQPAGNYGYTF. The CDR3 coding sequence is TGTGCCACCCAGCCCGCGGGTAACTATGGCTACACCTTC.

This chain joins TRBV4-2 and TRBJ2-2; D remains unclear. V lost 0 bases and J lost 1, with 15 bases in between. This CDR3 region has 18 residues. Germline values: CDR1 LGHNA, CDR2 YNFKEQ. CDR3 DNA sequence: TGTGCCAGCAGCCAAGATTTAAGACTTTCCGGGAACACCGGGGAGCTGTTTTTT. The encoded protein is CASSQDLRLSGNTGELFF.

The genes are TRBV3-1 (or the pseudogene TRBV3-2) and TRBJ1-6; 9 bases are a match to TRBD1. V gave up 4 bases and J gave up 8 bases; unmatched junction bases: 6. The CDR3 consists of 15 residues. CDR1 is LGHDT, CDR2 YNNKEL, per germline (reference sequence). CDR3 nucleotide sequence: TGTGCCAGCAGCCTTGCCGGGACAGGGCATTCACCCCTCCACTTT. Its translation: CASSLAGTGHSPLHF.

This chain connects TRBV7-2 to TRBJ2-2, with 13 positions matching TRBD2. The CDR3 is made up of 17 amino acids. CDR1 SGHTA and CDR2 FQGNSA come from the germline V gene. V shed 5 bases, J shed 4 bases, and the junction held 7 bases outside the gene matches. CDR3 DNA: TGTGCCAGCAGCCATCCCGGACTAGCGGGGGCCACCGGGGAGCTGTTTTTT. This sequence encodes CASSHPGLAGATGELFF.

The gene calls are TRBV27 and TRBJ2-1; TRBD1 matches 8 bases. This CDR3 has 14 amino acids. Germline values: CDR1 MNHEY, CDR2 SMNVEV (reference sequence). Trimming at V came to 7 bases and at J to 4 bases, leaving 6 bases not matched to a gene. DNA for the CDR3: TGTGCCAGCACCGGGACAGGACCATACAATGAGCAGTTCTTC. This sequence encodes CASTGTGPYNEQFF.

This chain joins TRBV6-5 and TRBJ1-6, with D maybe TRBD1 (5 bases). CDR1 and CDR2 (germline): MNHEY, SVGAGI. The CDR3 contains 14 residues. The V gene lost 2 bases and the J gene lost 7 bases, with 9 bases spanning the gap. Here the CDR3 DNA reads TGTGCCAGCAGTTACCGACAGACCAATTCACCCCTCCACTTT. It yields the protein CASSYRQTNSPLHF.

Written as DNA, the CDR3 is TGTGCCAGCAGCTTAGTATCCGGGAATTCACCCCTCCACTTT. Protein product: CASSLVSGNSPLHF. The chain uses TRBV7-9 and TRBJ1-6, with D hard to call. Germline assignment: CDR1 SEHNR and CDR2 FQNEAQ (reference sequence). The CDR3 is 14 amino acids. The V end was cut by 1 base, the J end by 7 bases, with 8 bases between.

As regards this clone: An end of the junction does not agree with germline; a read error may underlie this. This chain links TRBV19 with TRBJ2-3; 7 positions agree with TRBD2. The CDR3 runs to 14 residues. The V gene's germline CDR1 is LNHDA and CDR2 SQIVND (reference sequence). The CDR3 DNA reads TGTGCCAGCAGTATGGGGAGGGGATCAGATACGCAGTATTTT. It encodes CASSMGRGSDTQYF.

The V and J genes are TRBV24-1 and TRBJ2-1, with 9 bases identical to TRBD1. Germline V lookup: CDR1 KGHDR, CDR2 SFDVKD. This CDR3 is built from 16 residues. After removal of 4 bases from V and 4 bases from J, the junction contained 7 bases not matched to a gene. CDR3 DNA: TGTGCCACCAGTGACAAAGGACAGGGGCGTTACAATGAGCAGTTCTTC. Its protein is CATSDKGQGRYNEQFF.

V is TRBV5-4 and J is TRBJ1-2; tentative D call: TRBD1 (5 bases). Germline V gene lookup returns CDR1 SGHNT and CDR2 YYREEE (reference sequence). Trimming left V 3 bases short and J 8 bases short, with 14 bases between. The CDR3 is made up of 13 amino acids. DNA of the CDR3: TGTGCCAGCAGCTCTCAGGGAACTAACGGCTACACCTTC. Its translation is CASSSQGTNGYTF.

The chain uses TRBV9 and TRBJ2-1, with 11 bases fitting TRBD2. The CDR3 extends over 13 amino acids. From germline, CDR1 is SGDLS and CDR2 YYNGEE. Trimming at V came to 5 bases and at J to 5 bases, leaving 0 bases not matched to a gene. The CDR3 region is CASRTSGNNEQFF. The CDR3 DNA sequence: TGTGCCAGCAGGACTAGCGGGAACAATGAGCAGTTCTTC.

The gene calls are TRBV11-2 and TRBJ1-1; D possibly corresponds to TRBD1 (6 bases). V was clipped by 5 bases and J by 4 bases, with 14 bases between them. Looked up from germline, CDR1 is SGHAT and CDR2 is FQNNGV. The length of the CDR3 is 14 residues. The CDR3 coding sequence is TGTGCCAGCAGCCCGACAGGTATGGCCACTGAAGCTTTCTTT. Protein sequence: CASSPTGMATEAFF. Based on the CDR3 plus reference TRBV11-2 and TRBJ1-1, the full variable domain is EAGVAQSPRYKIIEKRQSVAFWCNPISGHATLYWYQQILGQGPKLLIQFQNNGVVDDSQLPKDRFSAERLKGVDSTLKIQPAKLEDSAVYLCASSPTGMATEAFFGQGTRLTVV.

The chain couples TRBV5-1 to TRBJ1-1, with 9 bases lining up with TRBD1. Trimming at V came to 6 bases and at J to 3 bases, leaving 9 bases not matched to a gene. Germline CDR1 reads SGHRS; CDR2 reads YFSETQ. The CDR3 sequence is 15 residues long. CDR3 region: CASNQRTGDDTEAFF. CDR3 nucleotides: TGCGCCAGCAACCAAAGGACAGGGGACGACACTGAAGCTTTCTTT.

The CDR3 loop reads CASREQGRGTDTQYF. The CDR3 nucleotides read TGTGCCAGCAGAGAACAGGGCAGAGGCACAGATACGCAGTATTTT. The chain combines TRBV2 with TRBJ2-3; maybe TRBD1 (6 bases). This CDR3 has 15 residues. V lost 6 bases to trimming and J lost 1 base, with 14 bases between them. In germline, CDR1 is SNHLY, CDR2 FYNNEI.

This clone was found a few times. V usage is TRBV5-5 and J usage is TRBJ2-4; 7 bases fit TRBD1. This CDR3 is 15 amino acids long. The junction had 8 bases not matched to a gene; V was cut back by 5 bases and J by 3 bases. In germline, CDR1 is SGHKS, CDR2 YYEKEE (reference sequence). CDR3 sequence: CASRYDRAVKNIQYF. CDR3 DNA sequence: TGTGCCAGCAGATACGACAGGGCGGTCAAAAACATTCAGTACTTC. The full variable domain, rest sourced from reference TRBV5-5 and TRBJ2-4, is DAGVTQSPTHLIKTRGQQVTLRCSPISGHKSVSWYQQVLGQGPQFIFQYYEKEERGRGNFPDRFSARQFPNYSSELNVNALLLGDSALYLCASRYDRAVKNIQYFGAGTRLSVL.

This chain uses TRBV19 with TRBJ1-6, with TRBD1 identical over 7 bases. With V trimmed by 7 bases and J by 7 bases, 7 bases remained unmatched. CDR1 is LNHDA, CDR2 SQIVND, per germline (reference sequence). The CDR3 runs 14 residues. The CDR3 DNA sequence: TGTGCCAGTAACCCACAGGGGACCAATTCACCCCTCCACTTT. It encodes CASNPQGTNSPLHF.

The chain links TRBV4-1 to TRBJ2-3; 10 bases are shared with TRBD2. The germline CDR1 and CDR2 sequences are MGHRA and YSYEKL. V was clipped by 2 bases and J by 2 bases; unmatched bases: 10. The CDR3 spans 18 residues. The CDR3 DNA follows: TGCGCCAGCAGCCAAAGGGTGACTAGCGGGCGTTACACAGATACGCAGTATTTT. Translated: CASSQRVTSGRYTDTQYF.

The chain joins TRBV7-3 to TRBJ2-2; 7 bases match TRBD1. The trim removed 1 base at V and 0 bases at J, leaving 5 bases unmatched. CDR1 SGHTA and CDR2 FQGTGA come from the germline V gene. The CDR3 has 17 residues. Written as DNA, the CDR3 is TGTGCCAGCAGCTTAAGGGCCGGGACAGCGAACACCGGGGAGCTGTTTTTT. Residues: CASSLRAGTANTGELFF.

This clone is labeled as medium-sized. J is TRBJ1-6 and V is TRBV7-9, with D tentatively TRBD1 (5 bases). Trimming pared 0 bases from V and 10 bases from J, leaving 10 bases between. In germline, CDR1 is SEHNR, CDR2 FQNEAQ (reference sequence). The CDR3 covers 14 residues. DNA for the CDR3: TGTGCCAGCAGCTTAGCGGGGGGTGGATCACCCCTCCACTTT. Translation: CASSLAGGGSPLHF.

The J gene is TRBJ2-1, the V gene TRBV3-1 (or the pseudogene TRBV3-2); D is ambiguous. The CDR3 totals 12 residues. The V gene's germline CDR1 is LGHDT and CDR2 YNNKEL (reference sequence). Trimming left V 2 bases short and J 9 bases short, with 8 bases between. CDR3: CASSQTRFEQFF. The CDR3 DNA sequence: TGTGCCAGCAGCCAAACCAGGTTTGAGCAGTTCTTC.